The present TCR beta chain was sequenced within a study of technical replicates of blood from several donors. Sequencing was performed with immunoSEQ multiplex PCR; in TCRdb, only in-frame clones are kept and a portion is missing. Here the sample spans about 100,000 clones, over 90% being singletons. The CDR3 contains 13 residues. The germline V gene has CDR1 MDHEN and CDR2 SYDVKM. V was pared by 1 base and J by 9 bases, with 10 bases between. The sample was T cells isolated from PBMCs. This chain connects TRBV28 to TRBJ2-1; TRBD2 is a possible D gene (6 bases). This clonotype was obtained from a human donor in good health. CDR3 in DNA: TGTGCCAGCAGTTTATATCAGGGAGGTGAGCAGTTCTTC. Amino acids: CASSLYQGGEQFF. The variable domain in full, completed from reference TRBV28 and TRBJ2-1, reads DVKVTQSSRYLVKRTGEKVFLECVQDMDHENMFWYRQDPGLGLRLIYFSYDVKMKEKGDIPEGYSVSREKKERFSLILESASTNQTSMYLCASSLYQGGEQFFGPGTRLTVL.